These T cell receptor beta chains were read from a single sample in a study of cytomegalovirus exposure and HLA in healthy donors. Profiling relied on immunoSEQ multiplex PCR, and the TCRdb table lists in-frame clones only, not all of them. The sample has around 120,000 clones, about four fifths seen once; the top ten hold around 9.5%. Specimen: PBMCs. These receptors came from a female donor in good health and CMV-seropositive. Both conserved end residues are part of each CDR3. D genes are given only for firm matches. The size of a clone is reported for some rows only, either as once, few or many, or as a class for expanded clones.

NA	TRBV2	TRBJ1-5	TRBD1	TGTGCCAGCAGTGAGAGGACAGGGCTTAGCAATCAGCCCCAGCATTTT	CASSERTGLSNQPQHF
NA	TRBV19	TRBJ1-3	NA	TGTGCCAGTAGTATACCGACAGACCCGCGCTCTGGAAACACCATATATTTT	CASSIPTDPRSGNTIYF
NA	TRBV12-5	TRBJ2-6	NA	TGTGCTAGTGGTCCGTCTGGGGCCAACGTCCTGACTTTC	CASGPSGANVLTF
NA	TRBV5-6	TRBJ2-7	TRBD2	TGTGCCAGCAGCTTATACACCGGGACTAGCGGGGCCCCCTACGAGCAGTACTTC	CASSLYTGTSGAPYEQYF
NA	TRBV6-1	TRBJ2-7	TRBD1	TGTGCCAGCAGGGCAGGACAGGGGGCGGGGTACGAGCAGTACTTC	CASRAGQGAGYEQYF
NA	TRBV7-2	TRBJ1-1	TRBD1	TGTGCCAGCAGCCTCGGGACAGGTTTGCACACTGAAGCTTTCTTT	CASSLGTGLHTEAFF
NA	TRBV7-3	TRBJ2-3	TRBD1	TGTGCCAGCAGCTCCGGGACAGGTAACGCAGATACGCAGTATTTT	CASSSGTGNADTQYF
NA	TRBV27	TRBJ2-3	NA	TGTGCCAGCAGTTTATCGAGGGGGGGTAGGGCAGATACGCAGTATTTT	CASSLSRGGRADTQYF
NA	TRBV6-6	TRBJ1-1	NA	TGTGCCAGCGGACCGGCTTCTGCGGGAGGCACTGAAGCTTTCTTT	CASGPASAGGTEAFF
once	TRBV6-5	TRBJ1-6	NA	TGTGCCAGCAGTTACTCCGGGACAAGAAATTCACCCCTCCACTTT	CASSYSGTRNSPLHF
NA	TRBV5-6	TRBJ2-3	TRBD1	TGTGCCAGCAGCCGGGACAGGGTAACAGATACGCAGTATTTT	CASSRDRVTDTQYF
NA	TRBV4-2	TRBJ2-7	TRBD1	TGTGCCAGCAGCCTGGGGACAGGGACATTTCTCTCCTACGAGCAGTACTTC	CASSLGTGTFLSYEQYF
NA	TRBV9	TRBJ1-2	NA	TGTGCCAGCAGCGTAGGTACAGGCTATGGCTACACCTTC	CASSVGTGYGYTF
once	TRBV28	TRBJ1-5	NA	TGTGCCAGCATCCACGACAGCCACGTTCAGCCCCAGCATTTT	CASIHDSHVQPQHF
NA	TRBV6-1	TRBJ2-7	TRBD1	TGTGCCACCGATCAGGACAGGGCGAGGGAGCAGTACTTC	CATDQDRAREQYF
NA	TRBV7-3	TRBJ2-3	NA	TGTGCCAGCAGCTCCGACTGGACAGATACGCAGTATTTT	CASSSDWTDTQYF
NA	TRBV15	TRBJ2-4	NA	TGTGCCACCAGCGGTAACAGGGACCCGGGGGCCAAAAACATTCAGTACTTC	CATSGNRDPGAKNIQYF
NA	TRBV2	TRBJ1-6	TRBD1	TGTGCCAGCAGGGGACAGGGATATTCACCCCTCCACTTT	CASRGQGYSPLHF
NA	TRBV5-1	TRBJ2-3	TRBD1	TGCGCCAGCAGCCGGGGACAGGGGCTGCGGACAGATACGCAGTATTTT	CASSRGQGLRTDTQYF
NA	TRBV25-1	TRBJ1-5	TRBD1	TGTGCCAGCAGTGATGGGACAGTCTATAGCAATCAGCCCCAGCATTTT	CASSDGTVYSNQPQHF
NA	TRBV21-1	TRBJ1-5	NA	TGTGCCAGCACACTAACTCCCAGGGGGCTTCAATTGCAGGGGTCGAATCAGCCCCAGCATTTT	CASTLTPRGLQLQGSNQPQHF
NA	TRBV11-2	TRBJ2-1	NA	TGTGCCAGCACACACAGCCGCGATGAGCAGTTCTTC	CASTHSRDEQFF
NA	TRBV10-3	TRBJ1-2	TRBD1	TGTGCCATCAGTGACCCGACAGGGGCTAACTATGGCTACACCTTC	CAISDPTGANYGYTF
once	TRBV19	TRBJ1-2	TRBD1	TGTGCCAGTAGGGACACAGGGGGCCGGAGGTATGGCTACACCTTC	CASRDTGGRRYGYTF
NA	TRBV9	TRBJ1-4	TRBD1	TGTGCCAGCAGCGTAGCCCCGGACAGGAATGAAAAACTGTTTTTT	CASSVAPDRNEKLFF
NA	TRBV5-4	TRBJ2-5	TRBD2	TGTGCCAGCAGCCCTACTAGCGGGGGGCGGGAGACCCAGTACTTC	CASSPTSGGRETQYF
few	TRBV7-2	TRBJ2-2	NA	TGTGCCAGCAGCTTAAGTCCGAGATCCACCGGGGAGCTGTTTTTT	CASSLSPRSTGELFF
NA	TRBV2	TRBJ2-5	TRBD2	TGTGCCAGCACCGAGGGGCTAGCGGGGGAACAAGAGACCCAGTACTTC	CASTEGLAGEQETQYF
once	TRBV6-1	TRBJ2-5	NA	TGTGCCAGCAAGCGACAGGTCGGGGAGACCCAGTACTTC	CASKRQVGETQYF
NA	TRBV5-4	TRBJ2-3	TRBD2	TGTGCCAGCAGCTTCGGGGGGGGGCGGGATACGCAGTATTTT	CASSFGGGRDTQYF
once	TRBV28	TRBJ2-7	TRBD2	TGTGCCAGCAGTTTGCCGGGGGGGCGGGCCTCCTACGAGCAGTACTTC	CASSLPGGRASYEQYF
NA	TRBV5-4	TRBJ2-1	NA	TGTGCCAGCAGCTTGGATAGGGGGAAGGGCAATGAGCAGTTCTTC	CASSLDRGKGNEQFF
NA	TRBV7-8	TRBJ2-4	TRBD2	TGTGCCAGCAGCTCCGTGACTAGCGGGGGGGCTCTCGCCAAAAACATTCAGTACTTC	CASSSVTSGGALAKNIQYF
few	TRBV6-6	TRBJ2-7	NA	TGTGCCAGCAGTTTTCTTAGCTCCTACGAGCAGTACTTC	CASSFLSSYEQYF
once	TRBV7-2	TRBJ1-1	TRBD1	TGTGCCAGCAGTTTCGGACAGGGCGAAGCTTTCTTT	CASSFGQGEAFF
few	TRBV28	TRBJ1-4	NA	TGTGCCAGCGGGTTGGAGCAGACTAATGAAAAACTGTTTTTT	CASGLEQTNEKLFF
NA	TRBV7-2	TRBJ2-5	NA	TGTGCCAGCAGCTTAGCGCTAAGTGGGGCGGTGGCCCAGTACTTC	CASSLALSGAVAQYF
few	TRBV7-8	TRBJ2-3	NA	TGTGCCAGCAGCTTAGAGCCCCTAGGGGGTTCTAGCACAGATACGCAGTATTTT	CASSLEPLGGSSTDTQYF
NA	TRBV6-1	TRBJ1-4	NA	TGTGCCAGCGCCCGACAGGAGTCGAATGAAAAACTGTTTTTT	CASARQESNEKLFF
NA	TRBV4-2	TRBJ1-2	TRBD1	TGTGCCAGCAGCTCGACAGGGGCCCCCTTGAACTATGGCTACACCTTC	CASSSTGAPLNYGYTF
few	TRBV15	TRBJ2-1	TRBD1	TGTGCCACCAGCGGGACAGGGAACTACAATGAGCAGTTCTTC	CATSGTGNYNEQFF